The 7 T cell receptor beta chains given below trace back to one sample, sequenced in a study of cytomegalovirus exposure and HLA in healthy donors. The PCR used 60 Vbeta and 13 Jbeta primers. The assay was immunoSEQ multiplex PCR, and TCRdb's table has in-frame clones only and misses some. The data show about 130,000 clones, 75% to 90% seen once. Sequencing was done on a sample of PBMCs. Source of these receptors: a young man in good health and CMV-seropositive.

The J gene is TRBJ2-7, the V gene TRBV4-1; D is perhaps TRBD1 (5 bases). Germline CDR1 MGHRA, CDR2 YSYEKL. V was trimmed by 4 bases and J by 6 bases, leaving 19 bases between them. This CDR3 region has 15 residues. The CDR3 sequence is CASSPLTGNQAEQYF. CDR3 sequence (DNA): TGCGCCAGCAGCCCCCTCACAGGAAATCAGGCCGAGCAGTACTTC.

The rearrangement links TRBV10-3 to TRBJ1-2; TRBD1 matches at 7 bases. The V segment lost 5 bases and the J segment 2 bases; nucleotides outside the gene matches: 8. The germline gives CDR1 ENHRY, CDR2 SYGVKD. CDR3 length: 15 residues. CDR3 protein: CAISKKQGSNYGYTF. CDR3 coding DNA: TGTGCCATCAGTAAAAAACAGGGGTCAAACTATGGCTACACCTTC.

The chain recombines TRBV4-1 with TRBJ2-7; D gene ambiguous. There are 13 residues in the CDR3. Deletions cut 4 bases from V and 4 bases from J, with 11 bases between. Germline CDR1 is MGHRA and CDR2 is YSYEKL. The CDR3 DNA follows: TGCGCCAGCAGCCCCGGCGGAGTGTACGAGCAGTACTTC. Translation gives CASSPGGVYEQYF.

This clone occurred a few times. This chain connects TRBV21-1 to TRBJ1-1; TRBD1, the table's D call, was not compared with the DNA. TRBV21-1 represents a pseudogene. There are 14 residues in the CDR3. CDR3 amino acids: CASSKKRQNTEAFF. In DNA form, the CDR3 reads TGTGCCAGCAGCAAAAAAAGACAGAACACTGAAGCTTTCTTT.

The chain is built from TRBV11-2 and TRBJ2-5; D is possibly TRBD2 (5 bases). The ends were cut back, 0 bases at V and 1 base at J, with 6 bases in the middle. This CDR3 is 14 amino acids long. Germline CDR1 SGHAT, CDR2 FQNNGV. The CDR3 loop is CASSLDSVQETQYF. The DNA of the CDR3 is TGTGCCAGCAGCTTAGATAGCGTCCAAGAGACCCAGTACTTC.

The rearrangement links TRBV19 to TRBJ2-3; TRBD1 might be the D (6 bases). Germline V gene lookup returns CDR1 LNHDA and CDR2 SQIVND (reference sequence). V lost 1 base to trimming and J lost 6 bases, with 14 bases between them. This CDR3 has 15 amino acids. The CDR3 is CASSIGRTGRDTQYF. CDR3 nucleotides: TGTGCCAGTAGTATAGGCAGAACAGGGCGGGATACGCAGTATTTT.

The genes are TRBV19 and TRBJ2-5, with D perhaps matching TRBD1 (6 bases). The CDR3 loop spans 14 amino acids. The V gene's germline CDR1 is LNHDA and CDR2 SQIVND (reference sequence). V was pared by 4 bases and J by 0 bases, with 9 bases between. The DNA of the CDR3 is TGTGCCAGTAGTAAGGGGGACCACCAAGAGACCCAGTACTTC. It translates to CASSKGDHQETQYF.